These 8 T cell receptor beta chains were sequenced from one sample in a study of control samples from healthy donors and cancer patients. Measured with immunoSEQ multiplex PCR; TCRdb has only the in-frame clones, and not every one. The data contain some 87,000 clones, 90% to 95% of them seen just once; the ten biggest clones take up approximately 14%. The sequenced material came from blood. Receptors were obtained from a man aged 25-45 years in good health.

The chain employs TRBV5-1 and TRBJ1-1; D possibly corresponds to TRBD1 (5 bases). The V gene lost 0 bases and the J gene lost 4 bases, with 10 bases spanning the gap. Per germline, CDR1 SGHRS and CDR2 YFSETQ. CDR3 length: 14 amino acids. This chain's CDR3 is CASSLAPGSTEAFF. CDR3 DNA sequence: TGCGCCAGCAGCTTGGCCCCAGGGTCCACTGAAGCTTTCTTT. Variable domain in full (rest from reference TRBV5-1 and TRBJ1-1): KAGVTQTPRYLIKTRGQQVTLSCSPISGHRSVSWYQQTPGQGLQFLFEYFSETQRNKGNFPGRFSGRQFSNSRSEMNVSTLELGDSALYLCASSLAPGSTEAFFGQGTRLTVV.

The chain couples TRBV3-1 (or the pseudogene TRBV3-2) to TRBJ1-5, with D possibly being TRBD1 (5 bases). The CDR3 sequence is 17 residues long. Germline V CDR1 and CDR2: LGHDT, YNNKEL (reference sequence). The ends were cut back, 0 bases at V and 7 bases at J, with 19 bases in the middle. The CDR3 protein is CASSQDRCLQGQQPQHF. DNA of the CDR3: TGTGCCAGCAGCCAAGATCGGTGCTTGCAGGGTCAGCAGCCCCAGCATTTT.

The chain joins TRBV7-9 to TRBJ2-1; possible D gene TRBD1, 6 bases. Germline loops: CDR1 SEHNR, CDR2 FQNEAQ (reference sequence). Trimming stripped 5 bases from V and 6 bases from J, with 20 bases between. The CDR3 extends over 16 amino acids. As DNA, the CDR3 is TGTGCCAGCAGCCTACCCGAACAGGGATCTGGCAATGAGCAGTTCTTC. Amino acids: CASSLPEQGSGNEQFF. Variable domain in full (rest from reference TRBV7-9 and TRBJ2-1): DTGVSQNPRHKITKRGQNVTFRCDPISEHNRLYWYRQTLGQGPEFLTYFQNEAQLEKSRLLSDRFSAERPKGSFSTLEIQRTEQGDSAMYLCASSLPEQGSGNEQFFGPGTRLTVL.

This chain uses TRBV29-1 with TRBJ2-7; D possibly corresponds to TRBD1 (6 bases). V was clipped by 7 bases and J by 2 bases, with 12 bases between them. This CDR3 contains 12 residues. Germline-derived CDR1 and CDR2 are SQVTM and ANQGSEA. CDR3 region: CSGQQGTYEQYF. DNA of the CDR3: TGCAGCGGGCAACAGGGTACCTACGAGCAGTACTTC.

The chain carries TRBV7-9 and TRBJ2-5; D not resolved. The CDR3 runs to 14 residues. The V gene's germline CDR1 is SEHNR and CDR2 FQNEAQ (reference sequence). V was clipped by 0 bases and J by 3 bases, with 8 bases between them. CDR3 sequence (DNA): TGTGCCAGCAGCTTAGCTAGTCCCAAAGAGACCCAGTACTTC. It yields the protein CASSLASPKETQYF.

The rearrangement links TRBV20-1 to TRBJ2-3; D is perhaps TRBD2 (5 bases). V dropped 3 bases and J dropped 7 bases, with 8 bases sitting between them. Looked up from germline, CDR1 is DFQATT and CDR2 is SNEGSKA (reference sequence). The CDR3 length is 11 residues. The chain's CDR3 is CSASIAYTQYF. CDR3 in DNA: TGCAGTGCTAGTATAGCGTATACGCAGTATTTT.

CDR3 residues: CASSLPGQGPGPYF. Here the CDR3 DNA reads TGCGCCAGCAGCTTGCCCGGACAGGGGCCGGGACCGTACTTC. The V and J genes are TRBV5-1 and TRBJ2-5; TRBD1 matches at 9 bases. The CDR3 extends over 14 amino acids. Germline assignment: CDR1 SGHRS and CDR2 YFSETQ. V lost 1 base to trimming and J lost 13 bases; unmatched junction nucleotides: 11.

The CDR3 loop reads CASSYRQGAKNIQYF. The DNA of the CDR3 is TGTGCCAGCAGTTACAGACAGGGGGCCAAAAACATTCAGTACTTC. This chain links TRBV6-2 or TRBV6-3 with TRBJ2-4; 8 nucleotides line up with TRBD1. Trimming removed 2 bases from V and 1 base from J; junction bases left unmatched: 1. CDR1 and CDR2 (germline): MNHEY, SVGEGT. The CDR3 length is 15 residues.